The 17 T cell receptor beta chains below come from one sample, sequenced in a study of blood T cell repertoires in COVID-19 (dated by TCRdb to about 2020). Library creation used the immunoSEQ multiplex PCR assay. Entries here come from immuneACCESS through TCRdb and include only in-frame sequences with V and J called. Some clones fail to appear in such tables; in the studies checked, an unresolved V gene covers under half of the shortfall, and the cause of the remainder is unknown. The sample profile shows 280,000 or so clones; around nine tenths of them were found once. About 5.5% of the sample is in the top ten clones. Sequencing was done on a sample of PBMCs or T cells enriched from blood (not recorded which). These receptors were collected from a woman aged 40 to 50 who had recovered from COVID-19.

This clone came up once. The chain is built from TRBV6-2 or TRBV6-3 and TRBJ1-2, with a weak D call TRBD1 (5 bases). CDR1 and CDR2 (germline): MNHEY, SVGEGT. V lost 2 bases, J lost 6 bases, and 13 bases lay in between. This CDR3 has 14 residues. The CDR3 sequence is CASSYMVGGDGYTF. The CDR3, as DNA: TGTGCCAGCAGTTACATGGTCGGGGGTGATGGCTACACCTTC.

The chain recombines TRBV6-5 with TRBJ1-2, with D perhaps matching TRBD1 (6 bases). Trimming cost V 2 bases and J 3 bases, with 7 bases left between them. CDR1 and CDR2 from the germline V gene are MNHEY and SVGAGI. CDR3 length: 13 amino acids. In DNA, the CDR3 is TGTGCCAGCAGTTACGAGGGGGACTATGGCTACACCTTC. This gives the protein CASSYEGDYGYTF.

The genes are TRBV2 and TRBJ2-7; D may be TRBD2 (6 bases). CDR1 is SNHLY and CDR2 is FYNNEI in the germline V gene. The CDR3 is 14 residues long. V was cut by 1 base and J by 5 bases, with 12 bases left in between. The CDR3 DNA sequence: TGTGCCAGCAGTGAAGGTGGGACTGCGAACGAGCAGTACTTC. Residues: CASSEGGTANEQYF.

The chain combines TRBV5-6 with TRBJ2-2, with 11 bases lining up with TRBD2. CDR3 size: 18 residues. The junction had 10 bases not matched to a gene; V was cut back by 4 bases and J by 2 bases. Per the germline V gene, CDR1 is SGHDT and CDR2 is YYEEEE. CDR3: CASSPLGLADFNTGELFF. DNA of the CDR3: TGTGCCAGCAGCCCGCTGGGACTAGCGGATTTCAACACCGGGGAGCTGTTTTTT.

This clone was counted only a few times. The rearrangement links TRBV4-2 to TRBJ1-2; 11 nucleotides agree with TRBD1. The ends lost 4 bases at V and 8 bases at J; junction bases unmatched: 3. This CDR3 comprises 13 residues. Looked up from germline, CDR1 is LGHNA and CDR2 is YNFKEQ. In DNA, the CDR3 is TGTGCCAGCAGCCCGGACAGGGGGCTCGGCTACACCTTC. Its protein is CASSPDRGLGYTF.

This chain links TRBV23-1 with TRBJ2-1; D might be TRBD2 (5 bases). TRBV23-1 is an open reading frame whose function is uncertain. Trimming left V 4 bases short and J 6 bases short, with 13 bases between. The length of the CDR3 is 14 residues. The CDR3 nucleotides read TGCGCCAGCAGTCCACGCACTAGATTCAATGAGCAGTTCTTC. Translated, it gives CASSPRTRFNEQFF.

The rearrangement uses TRBV7-3 and TRBJ2-1; TRBD2 matches 7 bases. The CDR3 is made up of 16 amino acids. J was trimmed by 4 bases and V by 0 bases; bases with no gene match: 6. The germline V gene has CDR1 SGHTA and CDR2 FQGTGA. The CDR3 protein is CASSLTGGRVYNEQFF. Written as DNA, the CDR3 is TGTGCCAGCAGCTTAACTGGCGGGAGAGTATACAATGAGCAGTTCTTC.

V is TRBV7-9 and J is TRBJ2-5, with D uncertain. The CDR3 has 12 amino acids. V was cut by 2 bases and J by 4 bases, with 5 bases left in between. CDR1 and CDR2 (germline): SEHNR, FQNEAQ (reference sequence). CDR3 protein: CASSLLGETQYF. The CDR3 DNA reads as TGTGCCAGCAGCTTACTCGGAGAGACCCAGTACTTC. The full variable domain, with the rest looked up from reference TRBV7-9 and TRBJ2-5, is DTGVSQNPRHKITKRGQNVTFRCDPISEHNRLYWYRQTLGQGPEFLTYFQNEAQLEKSRLLSDRFSAERPKGSFSTLEIQRTEQGDSAMYLCASSLLGETQYFGPGTRLLVL.

This clone was found a few times. V and J are TRBV6-5 and TRBJ2-3; TRBD1 is a possible D gene (7 bases). With 6 bases removed from V and 4 bases from J, the gap between germline ends came to 14 bases. This CDR3 comprises 14 residues. Looked up from germline, CDR1 is MNHEY and CDR2 is SVGAGI. Here the CDR3 reads CASRRDREADTQYF. The CDR3, as DNA: TGTGCCAGCAGACGAGACAGGGAGGCAGATACGCAGTATTTT.

The chain couples TRBV7-2 to TRBJ2-7, with TRBD2 matching over 9 bases. CDR1 is SGHTA, CDR2 FQGNSA, per germline. The CDR3 is made up of 16 amino acids. V trimming: 2 bases; J trimming: 3 bases; junction bases outside the gene matches: 8. The CDR3: CASSLSPGTSNYEQYF. CDR3 in DNA: TGTGCCAGCAGCTTATCCCCCGGGACTAGCAACTACGAGCAGTACTTC.

This chain links TRBV2 with TRBJ2-7; D may be TRBD2 (5 bases). Germline V lookup: CDR1 SNHLY, CDR2 FYNNEI. There are 13 residues in the CDR3. Trimming shortened V by 4 bases and J by 3 bases, and 10 bases separated the two germline ends. CDR3 residues: CASSVILVYEQYF. The CDR3 nucleotides read TGTGCCAGCAGTGTTATACTAGTCTACGAGCAGTACTTC.

The chain links TRBV19 to TRBJ2-3; D perhaps matches TRBD2 (5 bases). Germline V lookup: CDR1 LNHDA, CDR2 SQIVND (reference sequence). V was pared by 10 bases and J by 0 bases, with 8 bases between. The CDR3 totals 12 residues. The CDR3 coding sequence is TGTGCCACACGGGGAAGCACAGATACGCAGTATTTT. Its protein product is CATRGSTDTQYF.

This clone turned up a few times. The CDR3 loop reads CARSLGRVETPYEQYF. CDR3 DNA: TGTGCCAGAAGCTTGGGGCGGGTGGAAACCCCCTACGAGCAGTACTTC. The chain is built from TRBV5-3 and TRBJ2-7; the D gene is possibly TRBD2 (5 bases). TRBV5-3 is sorted into the ORF group, with uncertain function. This CDR3 comprises 16 residues. Trimming pared 0 bases from V and 2 bases from J, leaving 15 bases between.

The chain couples TRBV28 to TRBJ2-1; unclear D gene. The CDR3 sequence is 14 residues long. The ends were cut back, 2 bases at V and 5 bases at J, with 10 bases in the middle. Germline V gene data show CDR1 as MDHEN and CDR2 as SYDVKM. CDR3 amino acids: CASSLALGNNEQFF. As DNA, the CDR3 is TGTGCCAGCAGTTTAGCCCTAGGTAACAATGAGCAGTTCTTC. The whole variable domain, remainder taken from reference TRBV28 and TRBJ2-1, is DVKVTQSSRYLVKRTGEKVFLECVQDMDHENMFWYRQDPGLGLRLIYFSYDVKMKEKGDIPEGYSVSREKKERFSLILESASTNQTSMYLCASSLALGNNEQFFGPGTRLTVL.

The chain carries TRBV28 and TRBJ2-5; 9 nucleotides line up with TRBD1. This CDR3 has 14 amino acids. With 6 bases clipped from V and 3 bases from J, the junction kept 5 bases outside the gene matches. Germline CDR1 MDHEN, CDR2 SYDVKM. Here the CDR3 reads CASSWGQGKETQYF. The CDR3 DNA reads TGTGCCAGCAGCTGGGGACAGGGTAAAGAGACCCAGTACTTC.

The J gene is TRBJ2-7, the V gene TRBV4-3, with D tentatively TRBD2 (6 bases). V lost 0 bases to trimming and J lost 4 bases, with 16 bases between them. Germline V gives CDR1 LGHNA, CDR2 YSLEER. The length of the CDR3 is 16 residues. The CDR3 reads CASSQDWRESRYEQYF. The CDR3 DNA reads as TGCGCCAGCAGCCAAGATTGGAGGGAATCACGGTACGAGCAGTACTTC.

This chain uses TRBV29-1 with TRBJ2-7; D is undetermined. Germline V lookup: CDR1 SQVTM, CDR2 ANQGSEA. V was shortened by 7 bases and J by 0 bases, with 10 bases between the two germline ends. The CDR3 loop spans 12 amino acids. CDR3 loop: CSARLDSYEQYF. In nucleotides, the CDR3 is TGCAGCGCCAGGCTGGACTCCTACGAGCAGTACTTC.